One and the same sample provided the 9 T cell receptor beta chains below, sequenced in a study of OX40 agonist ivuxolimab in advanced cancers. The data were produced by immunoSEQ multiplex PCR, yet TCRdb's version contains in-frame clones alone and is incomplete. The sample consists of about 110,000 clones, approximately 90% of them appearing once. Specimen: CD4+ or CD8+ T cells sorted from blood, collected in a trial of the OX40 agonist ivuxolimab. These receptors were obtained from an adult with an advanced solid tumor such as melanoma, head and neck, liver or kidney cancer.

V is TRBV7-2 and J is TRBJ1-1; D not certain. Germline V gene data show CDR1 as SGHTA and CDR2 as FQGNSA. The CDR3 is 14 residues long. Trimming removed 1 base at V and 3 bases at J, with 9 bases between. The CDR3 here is CASSLGRLDTEAFF. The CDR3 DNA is TGTGCCAGCAGCTTAGGACGCTTGGACACTGAAGCTTTCTTT.

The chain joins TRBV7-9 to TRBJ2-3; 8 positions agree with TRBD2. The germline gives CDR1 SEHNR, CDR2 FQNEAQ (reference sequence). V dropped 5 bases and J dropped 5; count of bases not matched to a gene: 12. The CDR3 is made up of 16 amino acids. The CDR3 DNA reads TGTGCCAGCAGCCCTCCATTCGAGCGGGGGATAGATACGCAGTATTTT. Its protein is CASSPPFERGIDTQYF. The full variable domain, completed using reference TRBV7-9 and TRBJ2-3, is DTGVSQNPRHKITKRGQNVTFRCDPISEHNRLYWYRQTLGQGPEFLTYFQNEAQLEKSRLLSDRFSAERPKGSFSTLEIQRTEQGDSAMYLCASSPPFERGIDTQYFGPGTRLTVL.

The CDR3 DNA reads as TGTGCCAGCAGTCCGAGCCTAGTAAGCCATGAGCAGTTCTTC. It encodes CASSPSLVSHEQFF. The rearrangement joins TRBV27 to TRBJ2-1, with no clear D. The ends were cut back, 5 bases at V and 8 bases at J, with 16 bases in the middle. Germline V CDR1 and CDR2: MNHEY, SMNVEV (reference sequence). The CDR3 contains 14 residues.

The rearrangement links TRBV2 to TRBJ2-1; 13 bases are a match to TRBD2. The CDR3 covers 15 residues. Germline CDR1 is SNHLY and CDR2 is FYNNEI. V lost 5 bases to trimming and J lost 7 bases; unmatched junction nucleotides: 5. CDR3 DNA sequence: TGTGCCAGCAGTCCGGGACTAGCGGGACCAAATGAGCAGTTCTTC. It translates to CASSPGLAGPNEQFF.

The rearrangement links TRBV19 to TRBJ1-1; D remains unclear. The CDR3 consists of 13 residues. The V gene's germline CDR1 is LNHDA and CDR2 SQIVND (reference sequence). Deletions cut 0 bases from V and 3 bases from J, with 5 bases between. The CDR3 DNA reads TGTGCCAGTAGTATAGATCGGGACACTGAAGCTTTCTTT. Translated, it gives CASSIDRDTEAFF.

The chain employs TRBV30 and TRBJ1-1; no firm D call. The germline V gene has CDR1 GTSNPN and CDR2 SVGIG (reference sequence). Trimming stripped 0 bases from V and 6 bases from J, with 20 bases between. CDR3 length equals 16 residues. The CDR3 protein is CAWSVFSGIVNPEAFF. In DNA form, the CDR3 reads TGTGCCTGGAGTGTGTTTTCGGGCATAGTTAACCCTGAAGCTTTCTTT.

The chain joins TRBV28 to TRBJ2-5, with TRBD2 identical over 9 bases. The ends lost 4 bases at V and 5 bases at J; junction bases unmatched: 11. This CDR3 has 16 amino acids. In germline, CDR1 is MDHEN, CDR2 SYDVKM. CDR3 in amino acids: CASSSPGLAIPETQYF. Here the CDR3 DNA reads TGTGCCAGCAGTTCGCCGGGACTAGCTATCCCTGAGACCCAGTACTTC.

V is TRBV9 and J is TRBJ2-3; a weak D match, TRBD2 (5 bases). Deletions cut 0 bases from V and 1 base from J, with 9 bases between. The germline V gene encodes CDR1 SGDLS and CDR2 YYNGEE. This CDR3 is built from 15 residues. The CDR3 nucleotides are TGTGCCAGCAGCGTAGCAGCGGTCCGCACAGATACGCAGTATTTT. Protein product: CASSVAAVRTDTQYF.

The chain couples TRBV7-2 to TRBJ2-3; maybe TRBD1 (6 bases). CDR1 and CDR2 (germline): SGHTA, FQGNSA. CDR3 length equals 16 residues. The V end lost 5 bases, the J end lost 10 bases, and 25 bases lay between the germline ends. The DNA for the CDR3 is TGTGCCAGCAGCACATCCCCGGTGGGGGCTTCGGAGGCGCAGTATTTT. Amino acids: CASSTSPVGASEAQYF.